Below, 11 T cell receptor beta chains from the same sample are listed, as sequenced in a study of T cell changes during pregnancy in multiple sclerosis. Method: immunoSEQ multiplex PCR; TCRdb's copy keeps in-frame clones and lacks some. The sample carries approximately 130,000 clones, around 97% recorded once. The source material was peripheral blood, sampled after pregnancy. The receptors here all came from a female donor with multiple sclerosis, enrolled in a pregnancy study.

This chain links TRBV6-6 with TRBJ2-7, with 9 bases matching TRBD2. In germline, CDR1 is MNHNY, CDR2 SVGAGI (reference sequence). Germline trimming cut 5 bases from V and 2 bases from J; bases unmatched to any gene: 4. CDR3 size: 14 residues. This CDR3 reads CASSPTSGTYEQYF. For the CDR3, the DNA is TGTGCCAGCAGTCCGACTAGCGGTACCTACGAGCAGTACTTC.

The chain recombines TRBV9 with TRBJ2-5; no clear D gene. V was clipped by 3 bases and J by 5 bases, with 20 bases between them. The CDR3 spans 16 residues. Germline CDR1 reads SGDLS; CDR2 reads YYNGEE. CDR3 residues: CASSERDPGLGETQYF. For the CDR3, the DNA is TGTGCCAGCAGCGAACGTGACCCCGGCTTGGGCGAGACCCAGTACTTC.

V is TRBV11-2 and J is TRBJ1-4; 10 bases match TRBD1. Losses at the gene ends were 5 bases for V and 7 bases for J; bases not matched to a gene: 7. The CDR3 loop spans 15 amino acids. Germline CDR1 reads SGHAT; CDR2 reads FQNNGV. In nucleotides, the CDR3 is TGTGCCAGCAGCCCCTCGGACAGGGGGGTTGAAAAACTGTTTTTT. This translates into CASSPSDRGVEKLFF.

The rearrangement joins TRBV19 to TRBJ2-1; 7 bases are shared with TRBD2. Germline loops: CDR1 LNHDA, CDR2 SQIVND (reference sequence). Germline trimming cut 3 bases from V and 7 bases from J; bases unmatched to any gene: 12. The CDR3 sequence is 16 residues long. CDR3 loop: CASSIGGRGRRNEQFF. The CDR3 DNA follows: TGTGCCAGTAGTATCGGAGGTCGCGGGAGAAGGAATGAGCAGTTCTTC. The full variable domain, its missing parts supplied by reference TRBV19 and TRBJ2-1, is DGGITQSPKYLFRKEGQNVTLSCEQNLNHDAMYWYRQDPGQGLRLIYYSQIVNDFQKGDIAEGYSVSREKKESFPLTVTSAQKNPTAFYLCASSIGGRGRRNEQFFGPGTRLTVL.

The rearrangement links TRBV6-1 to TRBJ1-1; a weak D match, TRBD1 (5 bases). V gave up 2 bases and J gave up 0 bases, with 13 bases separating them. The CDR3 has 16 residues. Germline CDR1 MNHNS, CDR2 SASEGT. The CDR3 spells CASSEPGEAVNTEAFF. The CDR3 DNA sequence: TGTGCCAGCAGTGAACCGGGGGAGGCGGTGAACACTGAAGCTTTCTTT.

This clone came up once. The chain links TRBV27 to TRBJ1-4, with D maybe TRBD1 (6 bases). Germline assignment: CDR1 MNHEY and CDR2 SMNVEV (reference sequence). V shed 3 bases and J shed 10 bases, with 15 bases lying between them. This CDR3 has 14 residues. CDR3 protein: CASSFGGASAKLFF. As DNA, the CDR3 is TGTGCCAGCAGTTTTGGGGGGGCCAGTGCAAAACTGTTTTTT. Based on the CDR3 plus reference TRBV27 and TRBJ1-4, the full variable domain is EAQVTQNPRYLITVTGKKLTVTCSQNMNHEYMSWYRQDPGLGLRQIYYSMNVEVTDKGDVPEGYKVSRKEKRNFPLILESPSPNQTSLYFCASSFGGASAKLFFGSGTQLSVL.

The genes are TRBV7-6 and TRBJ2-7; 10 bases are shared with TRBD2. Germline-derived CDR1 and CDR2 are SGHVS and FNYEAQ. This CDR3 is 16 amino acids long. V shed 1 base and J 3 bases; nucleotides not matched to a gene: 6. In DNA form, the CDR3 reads TGTGCCAGCAGCTTAGAACAAGCGGGAGGGTTCTACGAGCAGTACTTC. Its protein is CASSLEQAGGFYEQYF. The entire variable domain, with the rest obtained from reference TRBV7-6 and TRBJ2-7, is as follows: GAGVSQSPRYKVTKRGQDVALRCDPISGHVSLYWYRQALGQGPEFLTYFNYEAQQDKSGLPNDRFSAERPEGSISTLTIQRTEQRDSAMYRCASSLEQAGGFYEQYFGPGTRLTVT.

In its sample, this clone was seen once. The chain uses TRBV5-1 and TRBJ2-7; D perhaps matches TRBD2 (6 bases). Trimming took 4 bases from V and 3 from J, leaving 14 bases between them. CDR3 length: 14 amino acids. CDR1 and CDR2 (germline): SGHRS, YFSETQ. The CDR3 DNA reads TGCGCCAGCAGCCGGACGACCGGGAGCTACGAGCAGTACTTC. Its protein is CASSRTTGSYEQYF.

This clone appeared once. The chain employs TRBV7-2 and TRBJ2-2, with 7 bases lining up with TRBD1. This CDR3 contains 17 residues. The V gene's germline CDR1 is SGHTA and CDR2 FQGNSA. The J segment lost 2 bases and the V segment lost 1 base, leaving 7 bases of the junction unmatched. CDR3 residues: CASSLEDQGVNTGELFF. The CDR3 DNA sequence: TGTGCCAGCAGCTTAGAGGACCAGGGGGTAAACACCGGGGAGCTGTTTTTT.

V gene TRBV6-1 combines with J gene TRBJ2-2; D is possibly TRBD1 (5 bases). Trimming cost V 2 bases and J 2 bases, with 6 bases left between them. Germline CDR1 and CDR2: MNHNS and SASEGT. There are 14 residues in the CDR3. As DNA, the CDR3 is TGTGCCAGCAGTGAACAGGGAAACACCGGGGAGCTGTTTTTT. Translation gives CASSEQGNTGELFF.

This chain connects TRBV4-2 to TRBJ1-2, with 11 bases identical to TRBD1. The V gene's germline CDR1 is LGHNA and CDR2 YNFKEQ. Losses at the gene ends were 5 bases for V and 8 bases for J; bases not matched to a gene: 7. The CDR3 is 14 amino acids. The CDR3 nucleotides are TGTGCCAGCAGCTTCGGACAGGGGGCGCCGGGCTACACCTTC. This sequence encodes CASSFGQGAPGYTF.